The 8 T cell receptor beta chains listed next were all sequenced from one sample in a study of spatial heterogeneity in lung cancer. Study-level points and caveats: Expanded intratumoral alpha and beta TCR counts tracked tumor mutation counts.

TCRdb recomputed calls from the 5' RACE reads with MiXCR, one row per CDR3 protein. The sample carries around 4,900 distinct CDR3 sequences, approximately 5.8% recorded once. Noted time point: sample taken at primary tumor resection. The antigens these receptors bind are not known. The material sequenced was lung tumor tissue, taken at surgery. Receptors were obtained from a female donor with early-stage non-small cell lung cancer.

This clonotype is labeled medium-sized (0.01 to 0.1%). Found in a library prepared for alpha chains, this beta chain is an off-target read, and its abundance has little meaning. The rearrangement links TRBV6-5 to TRBJ2-3, with 9 bases matching TRBD1. The germline V gene has CDR1 MNHEY and CDR2 SVGAGI. The CDR3 sequence is 15 residues long. J gave up 0 bases and V 6 bases, and 4 bases lay outside the gene matches. This CDR3 is CASSPDRGSTDTQYF. The CDR3 nucleotides are TGTGCCAGCAGCCCTGACAGGGGGAGCACAGATACGCAGTATTTT.

The table lists this clonotype with many counts. Because the library targeted alpha chains, this beta chain is an off-target read whose size means little. This chain connects TRBV5-1 to TRBJ2-2; D call uncertain. CDR3 length equals 14 residues. V shed 5 bases and J shed 1 base, with 9 bases lying between them. The germline gives CDR1 SGHRS, CDR2 YFSETQ. CDR3: CASRWEMNTGELFF. CDR3 DNA: TGCGCCAGCAGATGGGAAATGAACACCGGGGAGCTGTTTTTT.

In its sample, this clonotype is medium-sized (0.01 to 0.1%). This beta chain lies outside the target of a library built for alpha chains; its clone size means little. The chain joins TRBV3-1 to TRBJ2-3, with TRBD2 identical over 7 bases. Germline-derived CDR1 and CDR2 are LGHDT and YNNKEL (reference sequence). This CDR3 contains 15 residues. V lost 1 base and J lost 1; bases outside the gene matches: 2. CDR3 DNA sequence: TGTGCCAGCAGCCAAGGGAGCGGGGGCACAGATACGCAGTATTTT. Protein sequence: CASSQGSGGTDTQYF.

This clonotype rates as medium-sized. A library prepared for alpha chains yielded this beta chain as an off-target read; its size is of little meaning. This chain joins TRBV7-8 and TRBJ2-1; TRBD2 agrees at 14 bases. Per the germline V gene, CDR1 is SGHVS and CDR2 is FQNEAQ. V was pared by 6 bases and J by 8 bases, with 6 bases of the junction left unmatched. The CDR3 spans 15 residues. CDR3 DNA: TGTGCCAGCAGTCCGCGACTAGCGGGGGGGCATGAGCAGTTCTTC. Translated, it gives CASSPRLAGGHEQFF.

Ten or more counts support this clonotype. In a library made to pick up alpha chains, this beta chain is a stray read with a size that means little. This chain links TRBV27 with TRBJ2-3; D unresolved. The CDR3 consists of 13 residues. Between the trimmed V and J ends, which lost 0 bases and 9 bases, there was a span of 10 bases. Germline assignment: CDR1 MNHEY and CDR2 SMNVEV (reference sequence). The CDR3 loop is CASSLSNGWTQYF. As DNA, the CDR3 is TGTGCCAGCAGTTTATCGAACGGTTGGACGCAGTATTTT.

This clonotype has ten or more counts. This beta chain was picked up by a library intended for alpha chains and is off target, so its count carries little meaning. V gene TRBV12-3 or TRBV12-4 combines with J gene TRBJ1-4, with D tentatively TRBD1 (5 bases). This CDR3 comprises 12 residues. Trimming shortened V by 4 bases and J by 7 bases, and 7 bases separated the two germline ends. CDR3 in amino acids: CASSSGGEKLFF. The CDR3 nucleotides are TGTGCCAGCAGTTCTGGGGGTGAAAAACTGTTTTTT.

This clonotype is labeled as medium-sized. This beta chain slipped into a library made for alpha chains as a stray read, so its size is not meaningful. The chain links TRBV20-1 to TRBJ2-3, with TRBD2 as a possible D gene (5 bases). The CDR3 is made up of 13 amino acids. V was pared by 4 bases and J by 2 bases, with 10 bases between. Germline lookup yields CDR1 DFQATT and CDR2 SNEGSKA (reference sequence). CDR3: CSATDGITDTQYF. CDR3 sequence (DNA): TGCAGTGCTACGGACGGGATCACAGATACGCAGTATTTT.

This clonotype showed up many times. In a library made to pick up alpha chains, this beta chain is a stray read with a size that means little. This chain connects TRBV10-3 to TRBJ2-2; D tentatively reads TRBD1 or TRBD2 (6 bases each). V was trimmed by 10 bases and J by 2 bases, leaving 14 bases between them. The CDR3 covers 14 residues. Per the germline V gene, CDR1 is ENHRY and CDR2 is SYGVKD. The DNA of the CDR3 is TGTGCCACCGGCGGGACAACCAACACCGGGGAGCTGTTTTTT. The encoded protein is CATGGTTNTGELFF.